This entry concerns a single T cell receptor beta chain. This receptor's antigen is unknown. No base-level quality is on record; no much larger clone is a single base apart. The immunoSEQ Assay was used to sequence TCRbeta CDR3 regions. After extraction, genomic DNA underwent amplification by bias-controlled multiplex PCR, followed by high-throughput sequencing. The original methods were these. To quantify the absolute abundance of every unique TCRbeta CDR3 region, sequences were collapsed and filtered. Usable DNA was measured by amplifying reference genes present in all nucleated cells, and TCRbeta template counts were normalized to that usable DNA to estimate T cell fraction. Repertoire TCRs were annotated as SARS-CoV-2-specific by exact matching of V gene, CDR3 amino acid sequence and J gene to a known reactive TCR set. The reference SARS-CoV-2 TCR set was derived from MIRA and filtered for enrichment in COVID-19-positive ImmuneCODE repertoires, a step that removed public or cross-reactive TCRs. Drawing on the MIRA antigens, annotated TCRs were analysed further at the level of specific ORF or position within ORF. Breadth was defined as annotated unique rearrangements over total unique productive rearrangements; depth was the summed frequency of those rearrangements. Group comparisons of TCR breadth used two-sided Wilcoxon rank-sum tests. This is the immuneACCESS table as TCRdb keeps it, with only in-frame sequences that have V and J called. A part of the clones is gone; compared with another copy, unresolved V genes explain less than half, and the rest is unexplained. V and J calls and clone size are as listed in that table; D and trimming were resolved from the DNA. Present in this sample are some 320,000 clones, 86% of which were seen just once. The ten largest account for roughly 2.1% of the sample.

In light of the paper, this sample's treatment or condition label describes: around 19 received Ad26.COV2.S at low or high dose, single or two shots; five or six received placebo; per-sample allocation not given. For vaccine and placebo recipients, repertoires were sequenced using samples collected on day 63 after the first injection. Between 29 July and 7 August 2020, Cohort 1b enrolled 20 to 30 adults aged 18-55 years at one site in Boston, USA. Ad26.COV2.S was a replication-incompetent adenovirus type 26 vector expressing a prefusion-stabilized SARS-CoV-2 spike protein from the original Wuhan strain. The data were obtained in a study of Ad26.COV2.S vaccination and SARS-CoV-2 variants (dated by TCRdb to 2020 to 2022). Regarding the research as a whole: Vaccine-arm donors were drawn from COV1001, a multicentre, randomized, double-blind, placebo-controlled phase I-IIa trial of Ad26.COV2.S in healthy adults. Trial participants were randomized into five groups of five: low-dose or high-dose Ad26.COV2.S given once or twice, or placebo on both occasions. TCRbeta repertoire sequencing was used to assess the specificity and breadth of SARS-CoV-2-reactive T cell receptors after Ad26.COV2.S vaccination. Investigators remained blinded to trial group allocation during experiments and outcome assessment. Ad26.COV2.S was administered intramuscularly at a dose of 5x10^10 or 1x10^11 viral particles, either as one shot or as two shots given 56 days apart. A total of 32 samples were included in the TCR-sequenced set, comprising 19 Ad26.COV2.S vaccine recipients, 5 placebo recipients and 8 SARS-CoV-2 convalescent individuals.

Findings and caveats that apply to the study as a whole: After vaccination, spike-specific CD8+ and CD4+ T cell responses were reported to show substantial breadth. The authors noted that total T cell responses may have been underestimated by the TCR breadth and depth analyses. Vaccine and placebo recipients had similar non-spike TCR breadth, a finding consistent with the vaccine containing only spike. Spike-specific TCR breadth was higher in Ad26.COV2.S recipients than in placebo recipients (P = 0.0014). The study was not powered for comparison of responses between vaccine doses or regimens.

Per the germline V gene, ENHRY is the CDR1 and SYGVKD is the CDR2. The junction carries 14 bases between V and J, which are trimmed by 6 bases and 0 bases respectively. The CDR3 contains 15 residues, cysteine and phenylalanine counted. Only the CDR3 DNA is retained, 45 bases long and in frame from the first base. The chain is assembled from TRBV10-3 and TRBJ1-1, and possibly TRBD1, on 5 matching bases. Here the sequenced sample was peripheral blood, taken in a trial of Ad26.COV2.S vaccine versus placebo. This clonotype was obtained from a person between 18 and 65 years old who received the Ad26.COV2.S COVID-19 vaccine or a placebo. CDR3 sequence: CAIRGLDSMNTEAFF. The DNA reads TGTGCCATCAGAGGTCTTGACAGCATGAACACTGAAGCTTTCTTT.